The 10 T cell receptor beta chains below come from one sample, sequenced in a study of CD8 T cells in ankylosing spondylitis. Study-wide findings and caveats: Typical of ankylosing spondylitis blood, it appeared, was a TCR beta motif of eight highly homologous variants.

TCRdb ran MiXCR on the 5' RACE reads and lists one entry per CDR3 protein. The sample contains under 550,000 distinct CDR3 sequences, approximately 26% of which appear only once. No antigen has been assigned to these receptors. Sequencing input: blood, either unsorted or a sorted T cell fraction (not recorded which). These receptors were collected from a male donor with ankylosing spondylitis.

The table lists this clonotype with many counts. V usage is TRBV30 and J usage is TRBJ2-7; no firm D call. There are 14 residues in the CDR3. Germline lookup yields CDR1 GTSNPN and CDR2 SVGIG (reference sequence). The germline V and J ends were trimmed by 4 bases and 0 bases, with 13 bases remaining between them. The CDR3 loop is CAWNRAAASYEQYF. In DNA, the CDR3 is TGTGCCTGGAACCGGGCGGCAGCCTCCTACGAGCAGTACTTC.

This clonotype was observed a handful of times. This sequence joins TRBV20-1 and TRBJ1-4, with TRBD1 matching 9 bases. This CDR3 is 16 amino acids long. The germline V gene has CDR1 DFQATT and CDR2 SNEGSKA (reference sequence). The junction had 10 bases not matched to a gene; V was cut back by 0 bases and J by 8 bases. The CDR3 sequence: CSARDQGQGTREKLFF. CDR3 in DNA: TGCAGTGCTAGAGATCAAGGACAGGGGACCCGCGAAAAACTGTTTTTT.

This clonotype came up a few times. The chain carries TRBV25-1 and TRBJ2-5; 10 bases are shared with TRBD2. Trimming took 7 bases from V and 7 from J; bases not matched to a gene: 6. This CDR3 spans 13 amino acids. CDR1 and CDR2 (germline): MGHDK, SYGVNS. The CDR3 here is CASTISSGGTQYF. The CDR3 DNA is TGTGCCAGCACTATTTCTAGCGGGGGGACCCAGTACTTC.

The rearrangement uses TRBV2 and TRBJ1-2; 7 nucleotides align to TRBD1. This CDR3 is built from 12 residues. Germline values: CDR1 SNHLY, CDR2 FYNNEI. V was pared by 9 bases and J by 4 bases, with 5 bases of the junction left unmatched. CDR3 loop: CASTGVGYGYTF. In DNA form, the CDR3 reads TGTGCCAGTACAGGGGTCGGCTATGGCTACACCTTC. The entire variable domain, with the rest obtained from reference TRBV2 and TRBJ1-2, is as follows: EPEVTQTPSHQVTQMGQEVILRCVPISNHLYFYWYRQILGQKVEFLVSFYNNEISEKSEIFDDQFSVERPDGSNFTLKIRSTKLEDSAMYFCASTGVGYGYTFGSGTRLTVV.

J is TRBJ1-1 and V is TRBV28, with D perhaps matching TRBD1 (6 bases). The CDR3 spans 15 residues. Germline-derived CDR1 and CDR2 are MDHEN and SYDVKM. V was clipped by 7 bases and J by 2 bases, with 17 bases between them. The CDR3 region is CASTRGGGYNTEAFF. In DNA, the CDR3 is TGTGCCAGCACTCGAGGGGGGGGCTATAACACTGAAGCTTTCTTT.

CDR3 in amino acids: CASSGLAGHNEQFF. The DNA for the CDR3 is TGCGCCAGCAGTGGACTAGCGGGACACAATGAGCAGTTCTTC. This sequence joins TRBV10-1 and TRBJ2-1, with TRBD2 matching over 11 bases. Germline assignment: CDR1 WNHNN and CDR2 SYGVQD (reference sequence). With 4 bases clipped from V and 5 bases from J, the junction kept 1 base outside the gene matches. This CDR3 spans 14 amino acids.

The chain joins TRBV27 to TRBJ2-7; a weak D match, TRBD2 (6 bases). Trimming left V 5 bases short and J 2 bases short, with 22 bases between. The germline V gene encodes CDR1 MNHEY and CDR2 SMNVEV (reference sequence). The CDR3 sequence is 17 residues long. The CDR3 DNA reads TGTGCCAGCAGTCCAACCCCAGGAGCGGGCCGACCCTACGAGCAGTACTTC. Protein sequence: CASSPTPGAGRPYEQYF.

This clonotype appeared a few times. V usage is TRBV12-3 or TRBV12-4 and J usage is TRBJ1-2, with D unresolved. V lost 7 bases and J lost 7, with 22 bases in between. The CDR3 is 15 residues long. The CDR3 loop is CASTLGRGGLSGYTF. CDR3 nucleotides: TGTGCCAGCACCCTAGGCCGCGGCGGGTTAAGTGGCTACACCTTC.

V gene TRBV7-2 combines with J gene TRBJ2-3; no definite D call. V lost 5 bases and J lost 4, with 10 bases in between. This CDR3 comprises 13 residues. Germline CDR1 is SGHTA and CDR2 is FQGNSA. CDR3 in amino acids: CASSIRYSDTQYF. CDR3 in DNA: TGTGCCAGCAGCATACGTTACTCAGATACGCAGTATTTT.

The rearrangement uses TRBV7-2 and TRBJ1-6; D unresolved. The CDR3 runs 12 residues. Germline CDR1 and CDR2: SGHTA and FQGNSA. V gave up 4 bases and J gave up 9 bases, with 7 bases separating them. CDR3 loop: CASSSPLSPLHF. CDR3 nucleotide sequence: TGTGCCAGCAGCTCCCCCCTTTCACCCCTCCACTTT.